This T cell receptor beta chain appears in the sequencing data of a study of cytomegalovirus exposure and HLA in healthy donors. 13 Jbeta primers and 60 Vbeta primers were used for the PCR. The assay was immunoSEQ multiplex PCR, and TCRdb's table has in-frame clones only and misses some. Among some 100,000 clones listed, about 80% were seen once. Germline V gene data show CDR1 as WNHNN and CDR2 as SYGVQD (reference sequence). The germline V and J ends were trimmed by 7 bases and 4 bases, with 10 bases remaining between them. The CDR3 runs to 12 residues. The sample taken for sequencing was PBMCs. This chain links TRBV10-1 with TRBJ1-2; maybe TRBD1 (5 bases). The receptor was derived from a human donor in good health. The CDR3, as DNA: TGCGCCAGCATAAGGGGTAGCTATGGCTACACCTTC. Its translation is CASIRGSYGYTF.